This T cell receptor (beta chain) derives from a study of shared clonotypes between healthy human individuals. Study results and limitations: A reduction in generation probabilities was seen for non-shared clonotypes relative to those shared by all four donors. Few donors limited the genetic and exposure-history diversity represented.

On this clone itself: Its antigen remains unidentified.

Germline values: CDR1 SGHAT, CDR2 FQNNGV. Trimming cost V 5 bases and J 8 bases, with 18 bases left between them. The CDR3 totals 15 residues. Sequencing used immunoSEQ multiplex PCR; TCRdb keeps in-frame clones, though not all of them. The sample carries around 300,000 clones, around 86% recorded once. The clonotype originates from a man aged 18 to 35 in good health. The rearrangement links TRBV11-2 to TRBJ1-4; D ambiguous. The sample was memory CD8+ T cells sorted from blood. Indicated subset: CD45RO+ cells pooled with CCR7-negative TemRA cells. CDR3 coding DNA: TGTGCCAGCAGCCCCCGCCGAGGGAAAGCCGAAAAACTGTTTTTT. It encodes CASSPRRGKAEKLFF. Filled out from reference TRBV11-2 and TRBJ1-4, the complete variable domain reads EAGVAQSPRYKIIEKRQSVAFWCNPISGHATLYWYQQILGQGPKLLIQFQNNGVVDDSQLPKDRFSAERLKGVDSTLKIQPAKLEDSAVYLCASSPRRGKAEKLFFGSGTQLSVL.